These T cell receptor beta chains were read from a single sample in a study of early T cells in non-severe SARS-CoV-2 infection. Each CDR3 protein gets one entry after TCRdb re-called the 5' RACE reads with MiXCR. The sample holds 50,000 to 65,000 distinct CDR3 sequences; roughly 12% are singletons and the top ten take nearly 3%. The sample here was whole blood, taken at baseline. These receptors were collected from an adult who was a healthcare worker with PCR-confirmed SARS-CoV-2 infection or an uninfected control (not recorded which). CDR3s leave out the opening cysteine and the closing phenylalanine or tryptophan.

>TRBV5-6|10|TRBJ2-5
ASSFEQETQY
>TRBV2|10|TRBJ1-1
ASGEGYTEAF
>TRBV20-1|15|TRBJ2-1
SARDARRTSGGAEQF
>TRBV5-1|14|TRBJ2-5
ASSLGGRRGQETQY
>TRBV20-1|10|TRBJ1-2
SAADSSYGYT
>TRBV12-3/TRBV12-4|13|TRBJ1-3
ASTGPLLSGNTIY
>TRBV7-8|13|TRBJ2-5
ASQGERGPQETQY
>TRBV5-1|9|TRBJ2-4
ASSPGNIQY
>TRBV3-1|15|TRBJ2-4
ASRGSSSGGHGNIQY
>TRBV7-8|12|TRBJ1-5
ASRLQGSNQPQH
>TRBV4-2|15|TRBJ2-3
ASSQARGGAGLDTQY
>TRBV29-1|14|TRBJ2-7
SVVPRGRGPVYEQY
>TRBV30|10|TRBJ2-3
AWNNVADTQY
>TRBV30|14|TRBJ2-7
AWGEPGGRSRREQY
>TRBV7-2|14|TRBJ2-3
ASSSSPRGGQDTQY
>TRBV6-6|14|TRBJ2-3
ASSLGLLSAGHTQY
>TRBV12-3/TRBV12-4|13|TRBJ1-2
VSSPVRILNYGYT
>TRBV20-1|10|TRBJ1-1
SALQVNTEAF
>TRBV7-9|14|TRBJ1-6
ASSLAAAAHHSPLH
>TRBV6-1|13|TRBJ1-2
ASIFADRRNYGYT
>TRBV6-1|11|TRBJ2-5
ASRTGGRETQY
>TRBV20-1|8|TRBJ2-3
SARPDTQY
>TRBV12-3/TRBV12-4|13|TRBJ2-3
ASSLSQGGSDTQY
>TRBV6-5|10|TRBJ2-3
ASGNILGTQY
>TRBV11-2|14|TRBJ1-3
ASSSLTGETGNTIY
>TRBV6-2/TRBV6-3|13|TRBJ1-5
ASDRGRRGNQPQH
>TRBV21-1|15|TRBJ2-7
ASSKEVRPRRVYEQY
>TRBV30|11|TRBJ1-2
AWSQGINYGYT
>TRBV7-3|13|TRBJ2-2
ASSSTGQAQGELF
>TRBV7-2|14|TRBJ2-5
ASSLVRWGFRETQY
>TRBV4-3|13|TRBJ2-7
ASSQGTAGSYEQY
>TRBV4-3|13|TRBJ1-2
ASSQVGTGYYGYT
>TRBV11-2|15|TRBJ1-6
ASSFASGTTDRTPLH
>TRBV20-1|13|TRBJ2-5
SASPSGGSQETQY
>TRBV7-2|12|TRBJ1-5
ASSSGQARSTQH
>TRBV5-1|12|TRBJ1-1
ASRPGLFDTEAF
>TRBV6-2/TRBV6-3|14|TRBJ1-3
ASSDRSLGSGNTIY
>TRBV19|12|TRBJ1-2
ASTAGGTNYGYT
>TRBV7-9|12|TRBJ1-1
ASSLVLGNTEAF
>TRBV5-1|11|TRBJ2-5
ASSSRQKETQY
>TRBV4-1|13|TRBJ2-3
ASSQVVLASDTQY
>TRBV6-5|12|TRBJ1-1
ASSYGQGNTEAF
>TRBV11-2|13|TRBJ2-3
ASSTSGGSGDTQY
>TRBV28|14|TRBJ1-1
ASSPMSLRGFTEAF